Below, 4 T cell receptor beta chains from the same sample are listed, as sequenced in a study of regulatory T cells in long-lasting Graves disease. The time point denotes: newly diagnosed GD, antithyroid drugs for less than 3 months. The TCR library was made from RNA that had been extracted from PBMCs in TRIzol. CDR3-region Arm-PCR and iRepertoire HTBI primers produced the TCR beta libraries. MiXCR, applied by TCRdb to the multiplex PCR reads, yields one record per CDR3 protein. The data hold 200,000 to 250,000 distinct CDR3 sequences, with approximately 20% observed a single time. Material: peripheral blood mononuclear cells (PBMCs), obtained at new diagnosis, from a patient treated with antithyroid drugs. Every receptor here comes from a female donor with Graves disease.

The J gene is TRBJ2-3, the V gene TRBV20-1; 10 bases map to TRBD2. The V gene's germline CDR1 is DFQATT and CDR2 SNEGSKA (reference sequence). This CDR3 is 17 amino acids long. V gave up 4 bases and J gave up 0 bases; unmatched junction bases: 10. The CDR3 sequence is CSATSGTSVSSTDTQYF. The CDR3 DNA reads TGCAGTGCTACCTCCGGGACTAGCGTTTCTAGCACAGATACGCAGTATTTT.

This clonotype occurred many times. The chain uses TRBV24-1 and TRBJ1-2; TRBD1 is a possible D gene (5 bases). The CDR3 sequence is 14 residues long. The germline CDR1 and CDR2 sequences are KGHDR and SFDVKD. V lost 0 bases to trimming and J lost 8 bases, with 12 bases between them. The CDR3 nucleotides are TGTGCCACCAGTGATTTGCAGGGTACTTACGGCTACACCTTC. Amino acids: CATSDLQGTYGYTF.

At least ten counts were recorded for this clonotype. The V and J genes are TRBV11-2 and TRBJ2-2, with TRBD1 identical over 9 bases. The CDR3 has 14 residues. V was clipped by 3 bases and J by 5 bases; unmatched bases: 1. The V gene's germline CDR1 is SGHAT and CDR2 FQNNGV. The CDR3 region is CASSFGTGTGELFF. The CDR3 DNA reads as TGTGCCAGCAGCTTCGGGACAGGGACCGGGGAGCTGTTTTTT.

This clonotype was seen ten or more times. The V gene is TRBV28, the J gene TRBJ2-5; TRBD1 aligns across 8 bases. J was trimmed by 4 bases and V by 6 bases; bases with no gene match: 7. Germline CDR1 reads MDHEN; CDR2 reads SYDVKM. The CDR3 loop spans 14 amino acids. The CDR3 DNA is TGTGCCAGCAGGGACAGGGATGGTCGAGAGACCCAGTACTTC. Translated: CASRDRDGRETQYF. Full variable domain (rest looked up from reference TRBV28 and TRBJ2-5): DVKVTQSSRYLVKRTGEKVFLECVQDMDHENMFWYRQDPGLGLRLIYFSYDVKMKEKGDIPEGYSVSREKKERFSLILESASTNQTSMYLCASRDRDGRETQYFGPGTRLLVL.